One and the same sample provided the 21 T cell receptor beta chains below, sequenced in a study of T cells after yellow fever vaccination. MiXCR was run by TCRdb on the 5' RACE reads, yielding one entry per CDR3 protein. The sample shows about 630,000 distinct CDR3 sequences, 10% to 15% of them seen only once. The sequences come from PBMCs, collected on the day of the yellow fever booster vaccination. The receptors originated from a young man who received the YFV17D yellow fever vaccine.

The genes are TRBV10-3 and TRBJ1-2, with D hard to call. This CDR3 has 14 residues. Trimming cost V 0 bases and J 4 bases, with 9 bases left between them. The germline V gene encodes CDR1 ENHRY and CDR2 SYGVKD. The CDR3 bases are TGTGCCATCAGTGAGTCGGCAGCGCCCTATGGCTACACCTTC. Amino acid sequence: CAISESAAPYGYTF.

J is TRBJ2-1 and V is TRBV6-2 or TRBV6-3; 10 bases agree with TRBD1. The CDR3 has 16 residues. Germline V lookup: CDR1 MNHEY, CDR2 SVGEGT. The V gene end was trimmed by 0 bases and the J gene end by 10 bases; junction bases not matched to a gene: 9. In DNA, the CDR3 is TGTGCCAGCAGTTACTCCGGGACAGGGGTAGTTAACGAGCAGTTCTTC. As protein: CASSYSGTGVVNEQFF.

V usage is TRBV20-1 and J usage is TRBJ2-1; 10 nucleotides match TRBD2. Germline CDR1 is DFQATT and CDR2 is SNEGSKA (reference sequence). Losses at the gene ends were 5 bases for V and 8 bases for J; bases not matched to a gene: 6. This CDR3 has 13 amino acids. CDR3 DNA sequence: TGCAGTGCTGGGCTAGCGGGAGAGTATGAGCAGTTCTTC. Translated: CSAGLAGEYEQFF.

This clonotype was seen more than once but under ten times. This chain links TRBV9 with TRBJ2-1, with TRBD1 as a possible D gene (6 bases). Germline CDR1 and CDR2: SGDLS and YYNGEE. The length of the CDR3 is 15 residues. V lost 0 bases to trimming and J lost 13 bases, with 20 bases between them. CDR3 bases: TGTGCCAGCAGCGTAGTGTCGGTCCCCCAGGGGATACAGTTCTTC. Translated, it gives CASSVVSVPQGIQFF.

There are a few counts of this clonotype. The rearrangement uses TRBV7-9 and TRBJ2-7; 7 bases line up with TRBD2. The germline gives CDR1 SEHNR, CDR2 FQNEAQ (reference sequence). This CDR3 comprises 15 residues. Trimming at V came to 4 bases and at J to 1 base, leaving 7 bases not matched to a gene. The chain's CDR3 is CASSWERDGSYEQYF. In DNA, the CDR3 is TGTGCCAGCAGCTGGGAGCGGGATGGGTCCTACGAGCAGTACTTC.

Only a few counts were recorded for this clonotype. V usage is TRBV7-3 and J usage is TRBJ1-6; the match to TRBD1 covers 8 bases. The CDR3 sequence is 14 residues long. With 5 bases clipped from V and 6 bases from J, the junction kept 3 bases outside the gene matches. Germline V gene lookup returns CDR1 SGHTA and CDR2 FQGTGA. Here the CDR3 DNA reads TGTGCCAGCAGCCAGGACAGGGCTAATTCACCCCTCCACTTT. Its translation: CASSQDRANSPLHF.

V and J are TRBV7-9 and TRBJ2-7, with TRBD1 matching 8 bases. In germline, CDR1 is SEHNR, CDR2 FQNEAQ (reference sequence). V gave up 5 bases and J gave up 6 bases; unmatched junction bases: 9. The CDR3 is 14 residues long. The CDR3: CASSTRLTGGEQYF. CDR3 sequence (DNA): TGTGCCAGCAGCACGCGTCTAACAGGGGGCGAGCAGTACTTC.

There are a few counts of this clonotype. This chain uses TRBV7-9 with TRBJ2-3, with TRBD1 matching over 8 bases. Trimming took 5 bases from V and 4 from J; bases not matched to a gene: 8. This CDR3 is built from 15 residues. Germline V gene lookup returns CDR1 SEHNR and CDR2 FQNEAQ (reference sequence). The CDR3 sequence is CASSRQGAISDTQYF. CDR3 DNA sequence: TGTGCCAGCAGCCGCCAGGGGGCAATCTCAGATACGCAGTATTTT.

V and J are TRBV5-1 and TRBJ1-1; a weak D match, TRBD1 (6 bases). V gave up 0 bases and J gave up 4 bases, with 13 bases separating them. Germline V gene sequence: CDR1 SGHRS, CDR2 YFSETQ. The length of the CDR3 is 15 residues. The CDR3, as DNA: TGCGCCAGCAGCTTGGTTCAGGGGACGGGCACTGAAGCTTTCTTT. Translation gives CASSLVQGTGTEAFF.

The CDR3 loop is CASSLSDRVSHEQYF. CDR3 sequence (DNA): TGTGCCAGCAGCTTGTCGGACAGGGTCAGCCACGAGCAGTACTTC. This chain connects TRBV5-5 to TRBJ2-7, with 8 bases matching TRBD1. The CDR3 runs to 15 residues. The V and J ends lost 1 base and 5 bases, in that order; junction bases with no gene match: 8. CDR1 SGHKS and CDR2 YYEKEE come from the germline V gene (reference sequence).

Details on this clonotype: Germline and junction disagree at one end, which may indicate a read error. The chain joins TRBV12-3 or TRBV12-4 to TRBJ1-4; 9 bases line up with TRBD1. CDR3 length equals 14 residues. The CDR3 region has the DNA TGTGCCAGCAGTTGGACAGGGGCGAATGTAAAACTGTTTTTT. Encoded protein: CASSWTGANVKLFF.

Many counts were recorded for this clonotype. This chain joins TRBV24-1 and TRBJ2-3; possibly TRBD1 or TRBD2 for D (5 bases each). The CDR3 consists of 14 residues. V was cut by 5 bases and J by 6 bases, with 14 bases left in between. Looked up from germline, CDR1 is KGHDR and CDR2 is SFDVKD. CDR3 protein: CATSGGPQYDTQYF. DNA of the CDR3: TGTGCCACCAGTGGGGGACCCCAATACGATACGCAGTATTTT.

This clonotype appeared a few times. The chain combines TRBV20-1 with TRBJ2-7; D is unclear. The length of the CDR3 is 11 residues. Trimming took 6 bases from V and 6 from J, leaving 12 bases between them. The germline CDR1 and CDR2 sequences are DFQATT and SNEGSKA (reference sequence). The CDR3 DNA follows: TGCAGTGCCCTAGGGTTCCCCGAGCAGTACTTC. Residues: CSALGFPEQYF.

The chain couples TRBV7-3 to TRBJ2-7; D possibly uses TRBD1 or TRBD2 (6 bases each). Trimming took off 4 bases at V and 3 bases at J, with 13 bases between the two ends. The CDR3 has 14 amino acids. Germline CDR1 SGHTA, CDR2 FQGTGA. The CDR3 is CASSCGTPYYEQYF. The CDR3 region has the DNA TGTGCCAGCAGCTGCGGGACACCCTACTACGAGCAGTACTTC.

This clonotype showed up just a few times. J is TRBJ2-4 and V is TRBV27; D unresolved. The CDR3 runs 14 residues. V dropped 0 bases and J dropped 7 bases, with 10 bases sitting between them. Germline-derived CDR1 and CDR2 are MNHEY and SMNVEV (reference sequence). For the CDR3, the DNA is TGTGCCAGCAGTTTATCACGGGCCTTGAACATTCAGTACTTC. It codes for CASSLSRALNIQYF.

This clonotype occurred many times. The chain has TRBV6-5 and TRBJ1-1; tentatively, D is TRBD1 (5 bases). CDR3 length: 13 amino acids. The germline V gene has CDR1 MNHEY and CDR2 SVGAGI. The ends were cut back, 2 bases at V and 10 bases at J, with 14 bases in the middle. CDR3 residues: CASSYSPGGGAFF. The CDR3 nucleotides are TGTGCCAGCAGTTACAGTCCGGGTGGGGGAGCTTTCTTT.

The genes are TRBV2 and TRBJ2-6; 7 bases align to TRBD1. The CDR3 is 18 residues long. Germline CDR1 and CDR2: SNHLY and FYNNEI. The chain's CDR3 is CTFCFGTASTSGANVLTF. In DNA form, the CDR3 reads TGTACCTTCTGTTTCGGGACAGCGAGTACCTCTGGGGCCAACGTCCTGACTTTC.

There are many counts of this clonotype. The rearrangement uses TRBV5-1 and TRBJ2-3; D unclear. The CDR3 covers 12 residues. The germline CDR1 and CDR2 sequences are SGHRS and YFSETQ. With 4 bases removed from V and 5 bases from J, the gap between germline ends came to 8 bases. The CDR3 coding sequence is TGCGCCAGCAGCCCCAAGGGAGATACGCAGTATTTT. Encoded protein: CASSPKGDTQYF. Together with reference TRBV5-1 and TRBJ2-3, the CDR3 gives the full variable domain: KAGVTQTPRYLIKTRGQQVTLSCSPISGHRSVSWYQQTPGQGLQFLFEYFSETQRNKGNFPGRFSGRQFSNSRSEMNVSTLELGDSALYLCASSPKGDTQYFGPGTRLTVL.

This clonotype occurred a few times. This chain uses TRBV15 with TRBJ1-5; 8 nucleotides line up with TRBD1. With V trimmed by 6 bases and J by 3 bases, 4 bases remained unmatched. Per germline, CDR1 LNHNV and CDR2 YYDKDF (reference sequence). The length of the CDR3 is 14 residues. CDR3 sequence reads: CATRRGQVNQPQHF. The CDR3 nucleotides are TGTGCCACCAGGAGGGGACAGGTCAATCAGCCCCAGCATTTT. The full variable domain, with the rest looked up from reference TRBV15 and TRBJ1-5, is DAMVIQNPRYQVTQFGKPVTLSCSQTLNHNVMYWYQQKSSQAPKLLFHYYDKDFNNEADTPDNFQSRRPNTSFCFLDIRSPGLGDTAMYLCATRRGQVNQPQHFGDGTRLSIL.

The V gene is TRBV18, the J gene TRBJ1-5; D gene unclear. This CDR3 comprises 17 residues. V lost 2 bases and J 1 base, leaving 15 bases between the germline ends. Looked up from germline, CDR1 is KGHSH and CDR2 is LQKENI. CDR3 in amino acids: CASSPFAGLGSNQPQHF. CDR3 bases: TGTGCCAGCTCACCATTCGCCGGACTTGGAAGCAATCAGCCCCAGCATTTT.

This rearrangement joins TRBV28 to TRBJ2-2; 12 bases agree with TRBD2. This CDR3 contains 15 residues. V gave up 6 bases and J gave up 5 bases; unmatched junction bases: 4. CDR1 and CDR2 from the germline V gene are MDHEN and SYDVKM. The CDR3 loop reads CASRALAGGTGELFF. CDR3 coding DNA: TGTGCCAGCAGGGCACTAGCGGGAGGAACCGGGGAGCTGTTTTTT.